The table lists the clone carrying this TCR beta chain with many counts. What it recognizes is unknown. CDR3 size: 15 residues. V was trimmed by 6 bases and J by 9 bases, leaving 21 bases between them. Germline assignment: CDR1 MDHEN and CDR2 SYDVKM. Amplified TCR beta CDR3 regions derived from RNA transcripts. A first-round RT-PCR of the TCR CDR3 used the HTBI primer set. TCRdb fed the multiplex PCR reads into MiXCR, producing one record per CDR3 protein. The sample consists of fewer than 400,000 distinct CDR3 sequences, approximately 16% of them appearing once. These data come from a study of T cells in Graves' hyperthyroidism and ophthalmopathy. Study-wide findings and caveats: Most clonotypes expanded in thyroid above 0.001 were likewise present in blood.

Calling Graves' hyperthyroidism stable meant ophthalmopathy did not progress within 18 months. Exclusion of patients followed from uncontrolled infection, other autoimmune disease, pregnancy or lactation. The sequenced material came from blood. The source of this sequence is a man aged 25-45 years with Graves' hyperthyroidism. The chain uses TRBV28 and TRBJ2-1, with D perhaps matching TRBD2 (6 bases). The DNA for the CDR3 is TGTGCCAGCAGCAACGGATTTGCGGGGATCGGTGAGCAGTTCTTC. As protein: CASSNGFAGIGEQFF. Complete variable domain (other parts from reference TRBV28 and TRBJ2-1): DVKVTQSSRYLVKRTGEKVFLECVQDMDHENMFWYRQDPGLGLRLIYFSYDVKMKEKGDIPEGYSVSREKKERFSLILESASTNQTSMYLCASSNGFAGIGEQFFGPGTRLTVL.